This is a list of T cell receptor beta chains from one sample in a study of radiotherapy plus CTLA-4 blockade in lung cancer. The data were produced by immunoSEQ multiplex PCR, yet TCRdb's version contains in-frame clones alone and is incomplete. The table includes some 60,000 clones, 77% detected once. This sample comprised peripheral blood, obtained from a patient treated with radiotherapy plus ipilimumab. Source of these receptors: a human donor with non-small cell lung cancer who had a partial response to radiotherapy plus ipilimumab. CDR3s include the opening cysteine and the closing phenylalanine or tryptophan. Each record gives: clone size, J gene, V gene, D gene, CDR3 DNA, CDR3 protein. A D gene is named only where the DNA matches it firmly. Some rows have no size entry. The others give once, few or many, or a class for an expanded clone.

.,TRBJ1-1,TRBV2,.,TGTGCCAGCATCAGGTCAGGGTCTGGCGTTTTCGACACTGAAGCTTTCTTT,CASIRSGSGVFDTEAFF
.,TRBJ1-1,TRBV6-5,TRBD1,TGTGCCAGCAGGAGGACAGGGGGCTTGGTCACTGAAGCTTTCTTT,CASRRTGGLVTEAFF
.,TRBJ1-2,TRBV28,TRBD1,TGTGCCACCGACCAGGGGGACTATGGCTACACCTTC,CATDQGDYGYTF
few,TRBJ1-5,TRBV9,.,TGTGCCAGCAGCGTAGGACAGAATCAGCCCCAGCATTTT,CASSVGQNQPQHF
.,TRBJ1-2,TRBV13,.,TGTGCCAGCAGCTCCCGGGACAAGAGTGGCTACACCTTC,CASSSRDKSGYTF
.,TRBJ2-4,TRBV6-6,TRBD2,TGTGCCAGCGGCCTAGCGGGGGTGTACAAAAACATTCAGTACTTC,CASGLAGVYKNIQYF
medium-sized,TRBJ1-2,TRBV7-8,.,TGTGCCAGCACCCTCTCCGGCCGTCACTTACTATATGGCTACACCTTC,CASTLSGRHLLYGYTF
.,TRBJ2-1,TRBV7-2,.,TGTGCCAGCAGCTTAGGTCATTACAATGAGCAGTTCTTC,CASSLGHYNEQFF
.,TRBJ2-3,TRBV6-5,.,TGTGCTAGCAGTTACGAGGAAGGGGTGGGAGGTACGCAGTATTTT,CASSYEEGVGGTQYF
few,TRBJ2-5,TRBV28,.,TGTGCCAGCACCCGGACTGGAGGAGAGACCCAGTACTTC,CASTRTGGETQYF
.,TRBJ2-7,TRBV6-5,TRBD2,TGTGCCAGCAGTTTATCGGGGGGGCGGTACGAGCAGTACTTC,CASSLSGGRYEQYF
.,TRBJ1-6,TRBV2,TRBD1,TGTGCCAGCAGTGAAGAAAGGACAGGGTCAGGTTCACCCCTCCACTTT,CASSEERTGSGSPLHF
.,TRBJ1-3,TRBV7-9,.,TGTGCCAGCAGCTTAGCGTCGGGGTCGAGGATCGGAAACACCATATATTTT,CASSLASGSRIGNTIYF
.,TRBJ2-2,TRBV14,.,TGCGCCAGCAGCCCGGCGACAGTGGGGCCACGGTCGAACACCGGGGAGCTGTTTTTT,CASSPATVGPRSNTGELFF
.,TRBJ2-7,TRBV4-2,TRBD2,TGTGCCAGCAGCCAACATAGCGGGGGCTCCTACGAGCAGTACTTC,CASSQHSGGSYEQYF
.,TRBJ1-1,TRBV29-1,.,TGCAGCGTTGAAGCGGAGGGTCGAGACACTGAAGCTTTCTTT,CSVEAEGRDTEAFF
.,TRBJ2-7,TRBV5-1,TRBD2,TGCGCCAGCAGCTTGGGACTAGCGGGGTCCTACGAGCAGTACTTC,CASSLGLAGSYEQYF
few,TRBJ1-2,TRBV6-5,TRBD1,TGTGCCAGCAGCGCTGGGACAGGAGGCTATGGCTACACCTTC,CASSAGTGGYGYTF
once,TRBJ2-1,TRBV6-4,TRBD1,TGTGCCAGCAGTGAATTTATCGGGACAGGGGCTGAGCAGTTCTTC,CASSEFIGTGAEQFF